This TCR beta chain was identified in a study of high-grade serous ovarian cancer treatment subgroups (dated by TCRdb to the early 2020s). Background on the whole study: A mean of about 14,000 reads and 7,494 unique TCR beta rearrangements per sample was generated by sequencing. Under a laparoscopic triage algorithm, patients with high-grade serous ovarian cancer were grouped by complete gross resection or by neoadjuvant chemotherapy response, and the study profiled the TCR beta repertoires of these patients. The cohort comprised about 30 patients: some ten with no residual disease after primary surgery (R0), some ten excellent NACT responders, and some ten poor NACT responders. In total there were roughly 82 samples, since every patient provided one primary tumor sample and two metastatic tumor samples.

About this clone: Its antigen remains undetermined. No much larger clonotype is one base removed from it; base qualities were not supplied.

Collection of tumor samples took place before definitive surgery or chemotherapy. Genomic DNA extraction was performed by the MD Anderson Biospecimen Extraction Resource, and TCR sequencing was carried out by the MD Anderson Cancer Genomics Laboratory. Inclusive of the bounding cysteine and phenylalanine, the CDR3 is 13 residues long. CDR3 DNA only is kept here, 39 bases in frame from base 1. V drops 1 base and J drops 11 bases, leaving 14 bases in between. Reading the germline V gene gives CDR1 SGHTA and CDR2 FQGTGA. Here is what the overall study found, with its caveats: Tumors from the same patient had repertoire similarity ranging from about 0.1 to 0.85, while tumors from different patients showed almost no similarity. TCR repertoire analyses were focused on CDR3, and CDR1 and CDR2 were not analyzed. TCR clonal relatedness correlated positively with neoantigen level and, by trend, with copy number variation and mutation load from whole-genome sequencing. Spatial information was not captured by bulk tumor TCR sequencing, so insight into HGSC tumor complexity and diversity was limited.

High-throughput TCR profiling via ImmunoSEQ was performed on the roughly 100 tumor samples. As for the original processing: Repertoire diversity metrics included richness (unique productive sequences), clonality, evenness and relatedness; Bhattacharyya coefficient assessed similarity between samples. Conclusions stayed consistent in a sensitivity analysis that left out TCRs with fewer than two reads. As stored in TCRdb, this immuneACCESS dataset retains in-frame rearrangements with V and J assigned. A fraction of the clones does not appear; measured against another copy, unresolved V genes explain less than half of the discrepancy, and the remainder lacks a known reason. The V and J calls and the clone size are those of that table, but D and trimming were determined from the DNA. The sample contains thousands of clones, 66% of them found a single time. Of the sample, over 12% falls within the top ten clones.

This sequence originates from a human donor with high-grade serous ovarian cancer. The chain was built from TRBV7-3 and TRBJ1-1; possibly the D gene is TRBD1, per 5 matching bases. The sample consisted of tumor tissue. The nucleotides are TGTGCCAGCAGCTTAAGGCACCCGGGGGAGGCTTTCTTT. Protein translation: CASSLRHPGEAFF. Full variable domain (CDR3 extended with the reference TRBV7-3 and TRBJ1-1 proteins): GAGVSQTPSNKVTEKGKYVELRCDPISGHTALYWYRQSLGQGPEFLIYFQGTGAADDSGLPNDRFFAVRPEGSVSTLKIQRTERGDSAVYLCASSLRHPGEAFFGQGTRLTVV.